This T cell receptor (beta chain) came from a study of spatial heterogeneity in lung cancer. TCRdb fed the 5' RACE reads into MiXCR, producing one record per CDR3 protein. This sample has approximately 82,000 distinct CDR3 sequences; 10% to 15% occur once, and the top ten carry approximately 4.2%. CDR1 SGHRS and CDR2 YFSETQ come from the germline V gene. Trimming stripped 2 bases from V and 7 bases from J, with 12 bases between. The CDR3 is 14 residues long. The time point was: sample taken at primary tumor resection. Unsorted whole RNA samples from tumor, nontumor lung or frozen PBMC were sequenced. Specimen: PBMCs, collected at surgery. This rearrangement joins TRBV5-1 to TRBJ1-4; D possibly corresponds to TRBD1 (6 bases). This receptor was obtained from a male donor with early-stage non-small cell lung cancer. CDR3 amino acids: CASSFSGDSEKLFF. CDR3 nucleotide sequence: TGCGCCAGCAGCTTTTCAGGGGATAGTGAAAAACTGTTTTTT.